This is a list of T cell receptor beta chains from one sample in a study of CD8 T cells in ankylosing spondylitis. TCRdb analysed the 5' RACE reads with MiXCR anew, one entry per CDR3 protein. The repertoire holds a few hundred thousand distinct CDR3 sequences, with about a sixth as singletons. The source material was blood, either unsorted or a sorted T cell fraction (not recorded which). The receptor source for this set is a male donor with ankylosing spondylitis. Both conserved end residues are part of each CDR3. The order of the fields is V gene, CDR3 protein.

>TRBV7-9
CASSGSGYYEQYF
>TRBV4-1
CASSQGIQIAYGYTF
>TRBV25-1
CASSEGGGDTQYF
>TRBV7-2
CASSSRGRPMNTEAFF
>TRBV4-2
CASSQLAGDYNEQFF
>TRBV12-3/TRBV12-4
CASSLGLAGGHYEQYF
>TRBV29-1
CSVDWEAEQFF
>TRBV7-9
CASSRGILSDEQYF
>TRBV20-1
CSAEQGMNTEAFF
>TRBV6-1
CASRLGTEAFF
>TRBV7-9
CASSSGVGQFF